The 28 T cell receptor beta chains presented below share a single source sample, sequenced in a study of T cell changes during pregnancy in multiple sclerosis. Sequencing was performed with immunoSEQ multiplex PCR; in TCRdb, only in-frame clones are kept and a portion is missing. The table lists tens of thousands of clones, roughly 92% of them singletons. Sequences were derived from peripheral blood, sampled in the second trimester of pregnancy. These receptors all come from a female donor with multiple sclerosis, enrolled in a pregnancy study.

The V call is TRBV29-1, the J call TRBJ1-2; D is perhaps TRBD1 (5 bases). V was shortened by 5 bases and J by 8 bases, with 15 bases between the two germline ends. The CDR3 sequence is 12 residues long. Germline V lookup: CDR1 SQVTM, CDR2 ANQGSEA. The CDR3 coding sequence is TGCAGCGTTAAGGACACACAAGGAGGCTACACCTTC. It codes for CSVKDTQGGYTF.

Here the CDR3 DNA reads TGTGCCGGCTCAGTAGATACGCAGTATTTT. Protein: CAGSVDTQYF. This chain connects TRBV2 to TRBJ2-3; D not resolved. V was shortened by 11 bases and J by 5 bases, with 8 bases between the two germline ends. Germline CDR1 and CDR2: SNHLY and FYNNEI. The CDR3 runs 10 residues.

The rearrangement uses TRBV11-2 and TRBJ2-5; maybe TRBD1 (5 bases). CDR1 SGHAT and CDR2 FQNNGV come from the germline V gene. The CDR3 is 15 residues long. Between the trimmed V and J ends, which lost 4 bases and 2 bases, there was a span of 14 bases. CDR3 DNA sequence: TGTGCCAGCAGCTGGAGTCTTTCAGGGCAAGAGACCCAGTACTTC. Residues: CASSWSLSGQETQYF.

CDR3 amino acids: CASSENGPGGFYEQYF. Written as DNA, the CDR3 is TGTGCCAGCAGCGAAAATGGTCCGGGAGGGTTCTACGAGCAGTACTTC. The chain is built from TRBV14 and TRBJ2-7; 8 bases map to TRBD2. This CDR3 is 16 amino acids long. Looked up from germline, CDR1 is SGHDN and CDR2 is FVKESK. V shed 5 bases, J shed 3 bases, and the junction held 12 bases outside the gene matches.

This clone was detected only once. The gene calls are TRBV6-5 and TRBJ1-3; unclear D gene. Trimming left V 2 bases short and J 0 bases short, with 11 bases between. This CDR3 has 16 residues. Germline-derived CDR1 and CDR2 are MNHEY and SVGAGI. CDR3 region: CASSYKMSYSGNTIYF. CDR3 DNA sequence: TGTGCCAGCAGTTACAAGATGTCCTACTCTGGAAACACCATATATTTT.

The J gene is TRBJ2-1, the V gene TRBV19; D is possibly TRBD2 (6 bases). Germline V gene lookup returns CDR1 LNHDA and CDR2 SQIVND (reference sequence). This CDR3 contains 16 residues. V was shortened by 5 bases and J by 2 bases, with 16 bases between the two germline ends. The CDR3 DNA sequence: TGTGCCAGTAGTGGAATGACTAGTATAGCCTACAATGAGCAGTTCTTC. Translating gives CASSGMTSIAYNEQFF.

This sequence joins TRBV28 and TRBJ2-7; 8 bases fit TRBD1. V was clipped by 2 bases and J by 3 bases; unmatched bases: 3. CDR1 and CDR2 from the germline V gene are MDHEN and SYDVKM. The length of the CDR3 is 14 residues. The CDR3 sequence: CASSLTTGDYEQYF. The DNA for the CDR3 is TGTGCCAGCAGTTTAACGACAGGGGACTACGAGCAGTACTTC.

The genes are TRBV5-4 and TRBJ2-1; TRBD1 aligns across 8 bases. The CDR3 contains 16 residues. V lost 1 base and J lost 4; bases outside the gene matches: 7. CDR1 is SGHNT, CDR2 YYREEE, per germline (reference sequence). The CDR3 bases are TGTGCCAGCAGCTTGTTAGGTCAGGGGGCTTACAATGAGCAGTTCTTC. Its translation is CASSLLGQGAYNEQFF.

The rearrangement joins TRBV5-1 to TRBJ1-2; D gene unclear. This CDR3 is built from 12 residues. The V and J ends lost 1 base and 5 bases respectively, with 6 bases between them. The germline V gene has CDR1 SGHRS and CDR2 YFSETQ. The CDR3 loop reads CASSLSGYGYTF. CDR3 bases: TGCGCCAGCAGCTTGTCAGGTTATGGCTACACCTTC.

The chain links TRBV6-1 to TRBJ2-7; a possible D gene is TRBD1 (6 bases). The CDR3 is 16 amino acids. With 2 bases removed from V and 7 bases from J, the gap between germline ends came to 21 bases. The germline gives CDR1 MNHNS, CDR2 SASEGT. The CDR3 coding sequence is TGTGCCAGCAGTGAAACCTTGGGACAACGCCGGGGTGAGCAGTACTTC. Translation gives CASSETLGQRRGEQYF.

This chain links TRBV15 with TRBJ1-1, with TRBD1 matching 9 bases. Germline CDR1 reads LNHNV; CDR2 reads YYDKDF (reference sequence). V gave up 5 bases and J gave up 6 bases; unmatched junction bases: 7. The CDR3 length is 14 residues. The CDR3 bases are TGTGCCACCAGCCCAACAGGGGGCCGGGCTGAAGCTTTCTTT. Encoded protein: CATSPTGGRAEAFF. The entire variable domain, with the rest obtained from reference TRBV15 and TRBJ1-1, is as follows: DAMVIQNPRYQVTQFGKPVTLSCSQTLNHNVMYWYQQKSSQAPKLLFHYYDKDFNNEADTPDNFQSRRPNTSFCFLDIRSPGLGDTAMYLCATSPTGGRAEAFFGQGTRLTVV.

V and J are TRBV4-2 and TRBJ1-2, with D maybe TRBD1 (6 bases). The length of the CDR3 is 15 residues. The V end was cut by 1 base, the J end by 3 bases, with 12 bases between. The germline V gene has CDR1 LGHNA and CDR2 YNFKEQ. This CDR3 is CASSQGVSGDYGYTF. The CDR3 DNA sequence: TGTGCCAGCAGCCAAGGAGTTTCAGGGGACTATGGCTACACCTTC.

The gene calls are TRBV4-3 and TRBJ1-4, with a tentative D call TRBD1 (5 bases). V was trimmed by 0 bases and J by 4 bases, leaving 15 bases between them. The CDR3 loop spans 17 amino acids. Germline assignment: CDR1 LGHNA and CDR2 YSLEER. The CDR3 DNA reads as TGCGCCAGCAGCCAAGATAGCTGGGGGGTCGGTAATGAAAAACTGTTTTTT. Translation: CASSQDSWGVGNEKLFF.

The genes are TRBV25-1 and TRBJ1-2; the D gene is possibly TRBD1 (6 bases). V gave up 7 bases and J gave up 0 bases, with 12 bases separating them. Per the germline V gene, CDR1 is MGHDK and CDR2 is SYGVNS. The CDR3 sequence is 14 residues long. The CDR3 coding sequence is TGTGCCAGCACACAGGGCGGAACTAACTATGGCTACACCTTC. This translates into CASTQGGTNYGYTF.

This chain uses TRBV27 with TRBJ2-1; 9 bases agree with TRBD1. The CDR3 is 15 residues long. CDR1 is MNHEY, CDR2 SMNVEV, per germline (reference sequence). The trim removed 6 bases at V and 3 bases at J, leaving 6 bases unmatched. The CDR3 protein is CASSSGTGNYNEQFF. The CDR3 nucleotides are TGTGCCAGCAGCTCCGGGACAGGGAACTACAATGAGCAGTTCTTC.

V is TRBV11-2 and J is TRBJ1-2; D remains ambiguous. CDR1 SGHAT and CDR2 FQNNGV come from the germline V gene. Between the trimmed V and J ends, which lost 1 base and 1 base, there was a span of 7 bases. The CDR3 consists of 14 residues. The CDR3 DNA sequence: TGTGCCAGCAGCTTAGGTGGCGGTAACTATGGCTACACCTTC. Its translation is CASSLGGGNYGYTF.

This chain links TRBV6-1 with TRBJ2-1, with 9 bases aligning to TRBD1. CDR1 and CDR2 (germline): MNHNS, SASEGT. V dropped 4 bases and J dropped 5; count of bases not matched to a gene: 9. The length of the CDR3 is 16 residues. CDR3 protein: CASSGIPGQGNNEQFF. The DNA of the CDR3 is TGTGCCAGCAGTGGCATTCCGGGACAGGGTAACAATGAGCAGTTCTTC.

The CDR3 region is CASSPLLAGYNEQFF. DNA of the CDR3: TGTGCCAGCTCACCACTCCTAGCGGGTTACAATGAGCAGTTCTTC. The chain couples TRBV18 to TRBJ2-1; 8 nucleotides align to TRBD2. The J segment lost 4 bases and the V segment lost 1 base, leaving 3 bases of the junction unmatched. There are 15 residues in the CDR3. Looked up from germline, CDR1 is KGHSH and CDR2 is LQKENI.

The V and J genes are TRBV5-1 and TRBJ2-1, with 8 nucleotides matching TRBD1. The germline V gene encodes CDR1 SGHRS and CDR2 YFSETQ. The V gene end was trimmed by 4 bases and the J gene end by 8 bases; junction bases not matched to a gene: 8. The CDR3 covers 14 residues. The DNA for the CDR3 is TGCGCCAGCAGCCACCCGGACAGGGAGGATGAGCAGTTCTTC. Protein: CASSHPDREDEQFF.

This chain links TRBV7-2 with TRBJ1-1, with D possibly matching TRBD1 (5 bases). The germline V gene has CDR1 SGHTA and CDR2 FQGNSA. The V and J ends lost 5 bases and 5 bases respectively, with 21 bases between them. The CDR3 is 16 amino acids. CDR3 in amino acids: CASSLKSTRSGTEAFF. Here the CDR3 DNA reads TGTGCCAGCAGCCTTAAATCAACGAGGTCAGGGACTGAAGCTTTCTTT.

The chain uses TRBV5-1 and TRBJ2-5, with TRBD2 matching 9 bases. Germline V CDR1 and CDR2: SGHRS, YFSETQ. The length of the CDR3 is 15 residues. With 2 bases clipped from V and 5 bases from J, the junction kept 7 bases outside the gene matches. CDR3 in DNA: TGCGCCAGCAGCTTAGGGACTAGCAAGGGGGAGACCCAGTACTTC. Encoded protein: CASSLGTSKGETQYF.

Turning to this clone: Other DNA sequences within the sample encode an identical CDR3. J is TRBJ2-2 and V is TRBV5-1, with 9 bases identical to TRBD1. The CDR3 consists of 15 residues. V lost 4 bases, J lost 2 bases, and 3 bases stayed unmatched. CDR1 is SGHRS, CDR2 YFSETQ, per germline. CDR3 nucleotides: TGCGCCAGCAGCCTGACAGGGGGTAACACCGGGGAGCTGTTTTTT. This translates into CASSLTGGNTGELFF.

The chain couples TRBV30 to TRBJ2-7; possible D gene TRBD2, 5 bases. This CDR3 is 13 amino acids long. The germline CDR1 and CDR2 sequences are GTSNPN and SVGIG (reference sequence). V dropped 7 bases and J dropped 4 bases, with 17 bases sitting between them. In DNA, the CDR3 is TGTGCCTCCTCGGGATTCCTCCTTTACGAGCAGTACTTC. Translated, it gives CASSGFLLYEQYF.

The V gene is TRBV20-1, the J gene TRBJ2-3, with D hard to call. Germline V gives CDR1 DFQATT, CDR2 SNEGSKA (reference sequence). Trimming removed 6 bases at V and 6 bases at J, with 10 bases between. This CDR3 is built from 11 residues. The CDR3 is CSAASVDTQYF. CDR3 in DNA: TGCAGTGCCGCGTCGGTTGATACGCAGTATTTT.

V gene TRBV6-1 combines with J gene TRBJ2-3; D is perhaps TRBD1 (5 bases). The CDR3 has 15 amino acids. The germline V and J ends were trimmed by 5 bases and 5 bases, with 17 bases remaining between them. Germline CDR1 is MNHNS and CDR2 is SASEGT. The CDR3 region has the DNA TGTGCCAGCAGTCCACGACACAGGAACTTAGATACGCAGTATTTT. Translated, it gives CASSPRHRNLDTQYF.

This chain links TRBV7-8 with TRBJ1-5; D not resolved. The CDR3 runs 13 residues. Germline loops: CDR1 SGHVS, CDR2 FQNEAQ. V was shortened by 7 bases and J by 6 bases, with 13 bases between the two germline ends. Written as DNA, the CDR3 is TGTGCCAGCACCCTTAGCCTGGGTCAGCCCCAGCATTTT. It translates to CASTLSLGQPQHF.

The V call is TRBV7-2, the J call TRBJ1-1, with D possibly TRBD1 on 5 matching bases. Trimming cost V 5 bases and J 3 bases, with 19 bases left between them. The germline CDR1 and CDR2 sequences are SGHTA and FQGNSA. The CDR3 spans 16 residues. DNA of the CDR3: TGTGCCAGCAGCCCTGCAGGGTGGTCAGGGTACACTGAAGCTTTCTTT. It encodes CASSPAGWSGYTEAFF. The full variable domain, rest sourced from reference TRBV7-2 and TRBJ1-1, is GAGVSQSPSNKVTEKGKDVELRCDPISGHTALYWYRQSLGQGLEFLIYFQGNSAPDKSGLPSDRFSAERTGGSVSTLTIQRTQQEDSAVYLCASSPAGWSGYTEAFFGQGTRLTVV.

The V and J genes are TRBV15 and TRBJ2-5; TRBD2 agrees at 10 bases. This CDR3 is 17 amino acids long. Germline V lookup: CDR1 LNHNV, CDR2 YYDKDF (reference sequence). V dropped 5 bases and J dropped 4; count of bases not matched to a gene: 13. CDR3 protein: CATSSGMLAGVGETQYF. Written as DNA, the CDR3 is TGTGCCACCAGCTCCGGAATGCTAGCGGGAGTGGGAGAGACCCAGTACTTC.